These T cell receptor beta chains were read from a single sample in a study of cytomegalovirus exposure and HLA in healthy donors. Repertoires were generated with immunoSEQ multiplex PCR, while TCRdb's copy carries only in-frame clones and drops some. The listing records under 65,000 clones. Sequencing was performed on PBMCs. Source of these receptors: a woman in her thirties in good health and CMV-seropositive. Both conserved end residues are part of each CDR3. The order of the fields is J gene, D gene, V gene, CDR3 DNA, CDR3 protein. D genes are given only for firm matches.

>TRBJ2-1|TRBD2|TRBV29-1
TGCAGCGTTCTGGGGACTAGCGGCAATGAGCAGTTCTTC
CSVLGTSGNEQFF
>TRBJ2-1|TRBD1|TRBV9
TGTGCCAGCAGCGTAGCTTTAACGGGACAGGGGTTATACAATGAGCAGTTCTTC
CASSVALTGQGLYNEQFF
>TRBJ2-7|TRBD2|TRBV18
TGTGCCAGCTCACCGTCGAGCGGGGGGTCCTACGAGCAGTACTTC
CASSPSSGGSYEQYF
>TRBJ2-5|TRBD2|TRBV30
TGTGCCTGGAGGTTGAGGGTTTGGACTAGCGGGGAGACCCAGTACTTC
CAWRLRVWTSGETQYF
>TRBJ1-5|TRBD1|TRBV28
TGTGCCAGCAGTCTTACCGGGACAGGGAACAATCAGCCCCAGCATTTT
CASSLTGTGNNQPQHF
>TRBJ2-3|NA|TRBV4-2
TGTGCCAGCAGCCAAGAGGCAATCGTTGGTACGCAGTATTTT
CASSQEAIVGTQYF
>TRBJ2-3|TRBD2|TRBV5-1
TGCGCCAGCAGCCCCGAGGCGAGCGGGAGAAGCACAGATACGCAGTATTTT
CASSPEASGRSTDTQYF
>TRBJ2-2|NA|TRBV18
TGTGCCAGCTCACCACCGAGTCTCACCGGGGAGCTGTTTTTT
CASSPPSLTGELFF
>TRBJ1-2|NA|TRBV30
TGTGCCTGGAGCATGACCGGGGAGATGGGTTATGGCTACACCTTC
CAWSMTGEMGYGYTF
>TRBJ2-2|NA|TRBV9
TGTGCCAGCAGCTTACAGGATTCTGTAGAGGCCGGGGAGCTGTTTTTT
CASSLQDSVEAGELFF
>TRBJ2-2|NA|TRBV6-5
TGTGCCAGCAGCCAGACCGGGGAGCTGTTTTTT
CASSQTGELFF
>TRBJ1-1|TRBD1|TRBV9
TGTGCCAGCAGCGGCCTAACAGGGGAAAAAACTGAAGCTTTCTTT
CASSGLTGEKTEAFF
>TRBJ1-1|NA|TRBV7-2
TGTGCCAGCAGCATAGGGGGGGTCACTGAAGCTTTCTTT
CASSIGGVTEAFF
>TRBJ2-3|TRBD2|TRBV5-1
TGCGCCAGCAGGCTAGCGGAGTATCTCACAGATACGCAGTATTTT
CASRLAEYLTDTQYF
>TRBJ1-1|NA|TRBV6-1
TGTGCCAGCAGTGAAGGCAGGAACACTGAAGCTTTCTTT
CASSEGRNTEAFF
>TRBJ1-2|NA|TRBV6-5
TGTGCCAGCAGAGCTACAGGGTGGCGAGGCTACACCTTC
CASRATGWRGYTF
>TRBJ1-1|TRBD1|TRBV18
TGTGCCAGCTCCTTAGACAGGGGGCTGAACACTGAAGCTTTCTTT
CASSLDRGLNTEAFF
>TRBJ2-7|TRBD1|TRBV27
TGTGCCAGCAGTTCCCCGGGACAGGGAATAATCTACGAGCAGTACTTC
CASSSPGQGIIYEQYF
>TRBJ1-1|NA|TRBV7-3
TGTGCCAGCAGCTCCGACAGTTTGAACACTGAAGCTTTCTTT
CASSSDSLNTEAFF
>TRBJ2-7|TRBD1|TRBV28
TGTGCCAGCAGTTTATTAGGACAGGGATTTGCCTACGAGCAGTACTTC
CASSLLGQGFAYEQYF
>TRBJ2-2|NA|TRBV5-1
TGCGCCAGCAGCACCGGGACATCGAACACCGGGGAGCTGTTTTTT
CASSTGTSNTGELFF
>TRBJ1-1|TRBD1|TRBV5-1
TGCGCCAGCAGGCAGGGGACAGGGAACACTGAAGCTTTCTTT
CASRQGTGNTEAFF
>TRBJ2-1|TRBD2|TRBV6-5
TGTGCCAGCAGCCTAGCGGGAGGGCCGAATGAGCAGTTCTTC
CASSLAGGPNEQFF
>TRBJ2-7|NA|TRBV5-4
TGTGCCAGCAGCTTGGCCTATGGGGCGGGGATCTCCTACGAGCAGTACTTC
CASSLAYGAGISYEQYF
>TRBJ1-5|NA|TRBV7-8
TGTGCCAGCAGCTTAGGTGGACTGAAGCCCCAGCATTTT
CASSLGGLKPQHF
>TRBJ1-2|NA|TRBV5-1
TGCGCCAGCAGCTGGGGCTGGGGCGCTGAAGGCTACACCTTC
CASSWGWGAEGYTF
>TRBJ1-2|NA|TRBV9
TGTGCCAGCGGTGAGGGTAACTATGGCTACACCTTC
CASGEGNYGYTF
>TRBJ1-1|TRBD1|TRBV18
TGTGCCAGCTCACCGACAAGAGGGGACAGGGGAATGAACACTGAAGCTTTCTTT
CASSPTRGDRGMNTEAFF
>TRBJ1-1|TRBD1|TRBV5-1
TGCGCCAGCAGCTTGTTCGGGACAGAAAACACTGAAGCTTTCTTT
CASSLFGTENTEAFF
>TRBJ1-5|TRBD1|TRBV6-5
TGTGCCAGCAGGCTGACAGGGGGCAATCAGCCCCAGCATTTT
CASRLTGGNQPQHF
>TRBJ2-7|TRBD1|TRBV29-1
TGCAGCGTGGAGACAGGGACCTACGAGCAGTACTTC
CSVETGTYEQYF
>TRBJ2-2|TRBD2|TRBV10-2
TGCGCCAGCAGTGTCACACTAGCGGGGGTGAACACCGGGGAGCTGTTTTTT
CASSVTLAGVNTGELFF
>TRBJ2-5|NA|TRBV6-6
TGTGCCAGCGCCCCCCCGGGGGAGACCCAGTACTTC
CASAPPGETQYF
>TRBJ2-7|TRBD2|TRBV13
TGTGCCAGCAGCTCCCCCCAGGAGCGGGGTAACTACGAGCAGTACTTC
CASSSPQERGNYEQYF
>TRBJ1-3|TRBD1|TRBV9
TGTGCCAGCAGCGTAGGGACAGGGGGAAAATCTGGAAACACCATATATTTT
CASSVGTGGKSGNTIYF
>TRBJ2-2|TRBD2|TRBV30
TGTGCCTGGAGTACTCACAGCGGACTAGCGGGGGGGAGGGGGGAGCTGTTTTTT
CAWSTHSGLAGGRGELFF
>TRBJ1-1|TRBD1|TRBV29-1
TGCAGCGTAACGGGACAGGGGGCAGGAGCTTTCTTT
CSVTGQGAGAFF
>TRBJ2-4|NA|TRBV6-5
TGTGCCAGCAGTTCCGACTCGAACATTCAGTACTTC
CASSSDSNIQYF
>TRBJ2-5|TRBD1|TRBV28
TGTGCCAGCAGTTTCTACCGGGACAGGGGAGAGACCCAGTACTTC
CASSFYRDRGETQYF
>TRBJ1-2|TRBD1|TRBV7-9
TGTGCCAGCAGCTTACGGGACAGCCATGGCTACACCTTC
CASSLRDSHGYTF
>TRBJ2-1|TRBD2|TRBV9
TGTGCCAGCAGCGTGTCCCCTTTCGGGAGGGCAAATGAGCAGTTCTTC
CASSVSPFGRANEQFF
>TRBJ2-5|TRBD1|TRBV7-2
TGTGCCAGCAGTTGGAACAGGGGAGCAGAGACCCAGTACTTC
CASSWNRGAETQYF
>TRBJ2-7|TRBD2|TRBV11-2
TGTGCCAGCAGCTTAGGGCTAGCGGCCTCCTACGAGCAGTACTTC
CASSLGLAASYEQYF
>TRBJ2-7|TRBD1|TRBV5-6
TGTGCCAGCAGCTTACAGGGGGCAAGGAACGAGCAGTACTTC
CASSLQGARNEQYF
>TRBJ2-7|NA|TRBV6-5
TGTGCCAGCACCTCGCGGTGGGGAGGATCCTACGAGCAGTACTTC
CASTSRWGGSYEQYF
>TRBJ2-7|NA|TRBV5-1
TGCGCCAGCGCAGCCAACCAGGGGTACCACGAGCAGTACTTC
CASAANQGYHEQYF
>TRBJ1-2|TRBD1|TRBV28
TGTGCCAGCAGTCCGCAACGGACAGGGGGCGATGGCTACACCTTC
CASSPQRTGGDGYTF
>TRBJ1-5|TRBD1|TRBV4-1
TGCGCCAGCAGCTTGGGACAGGGTCATCAGCCCCAGCATTTT
CASSLGQGHQPQHF
>TRBJ1-4|TRBD1|TRBV13
TGTGCCAGCAGCCACCGGGACAGGGATGAAAAACTGTTTTTT
CASSHRDRDEKLFF
>TRBJ1-1|NA|TRBV18
TGTGCCAGCTCAGCATACAGGGAAACTGAAGCTTTCTTT
CASSAYRETEAFF
>TRBJ2-5|NA|TRBV9
TGTGCCAGCAGCGTAGGCACAGGAGCCCAAGAGACCCAGTACTTC
CASSVGTGAQETQYF
>TRBJ1-2|NA|TRBV5-6
TGTGCCAGCAGCTTCGTCAGCGATTATGGCTACACCTTC
CASSFVSDYGYTF
>TRBJ1-6|NA|TRBV30
TGTGCCTGGAGTGTAACAGGGCTAGGGTCACCCCTCCACTTT
CAWSVTGLGSPLHF
>TRBJ1-2|TRBD1|TRBV30
TGTGCCTGGAACCCAGGACAGGGCATCCAAGGCTACACCTTC
CAWNPGQGIQGYTF
>TRBJ2-1|TRBD2|TRBV5-4
TGTGCCAGCAGCTTTCTAGCGGGGGGTAAGAATGAGCAGTTCTTC
CASSFLAGGKNEQFF